Listed below are T cell receptor beta chains from one sample, sequenced in a study of blood T cells in healthy people across ages. TCRdb passed the 5' RACE reads through MiXCR, listing each CDR3 protein once. Here the sample spans 700,000 or so distinct CDR3 sequences, approximately 21% being singletons. The specimen was blood. Receptors were obtained from a man aged 65 to 85 in good health. Each CDR3 is given with its conserved first and last residue. A D gene is named only where the DNA matches it firmly. Clone size is given for some rows only: seen once, a few or many times, or a class if the clone is expanded.

>-|TRBJ1-2|TRBV20-1|-
TGCAGTGCTAGCCACATCGACAGGATTAACTATGGCTACACCTTC
CSASHIDRINYGYTF
>-|TRBJ2-5|TRBV27|few
TGTGCCAGCAGTTTATTGGCATTACGGCAAGAGACCCAGTACTTC
CASSLLALRQETQYF
>-|TRBJ2-2|TRBV7-9|many
TGTGCCAGCAGCTATCAAGCAGGTGCTAACACCGGGGAGCTGTTTTTT
CASSYQAGANTGELFF
>-|TRBJ2-3|TRBV11-3|-
TGTGCCAGCAGCTTAGGTGGGCAGATCACAGATACGCAGTATTTT
CASSLGGQITDTQYF
>-|TRBJ2-4|TRBV6-5|few
TGTGCCAGCAGTTACTCGTCTGGGTCCAAAAACATTCAGTACTTC
CASSYSSGSKNIQYF
>-|TRBJ2-1|TRBV5-1|once
TGCGCCAGCAGCCAGACAAGAGGGCTAAATGAGCAGTTCTTC
CASSQTRGLNEQFF
>-|TRBJ1-2|TRBV6-5|-
TGTGCCAGCAGTTACCTCATGCAGGCCCCCTATGGCTACACCTTC
CASSYLMQAPYGYTF
>-|TRBJ2-2|TRBV7-9|many
TGTGCCAGCAGCTTACGGGGGCTGAACACCGGGGAGCTGTTTTTT
CASSLRGLNTGELFF
>-|TRBJ1-3|TRBV24-1|-
TGTGCCACCAGTGATCCGAGGACACCGGGAAACACCATATATTTT
CATSDPRTPGNTIYF
>TRBD2|TRBJ2-3|TRBV6-6|few
TGTGCCAGCAGTGCCCCGGGACTAGCCCCCACAGATACGCAGTATTTT
CASSAPGLAPTDTQYF
>-|TRBJ2-1|TRBV5-1|few
TGCGCCAGCTCCAGGGACCACAATGAGCAGTTCTTC
CASSRDHNEQFF
>-|TRBJ1-2|TRBV18|-
TGTGCCAGCTCACAAGGGCAGGGTTCGGATGGCTACACCTTC
CASSQGQGSDGYTF
>TRBD1|TRBJ2-2|TRBV20-1|once
TGCAGTGCTCAGTCCGGGGGGACAGGGTGGACCGGGGAGCTGTTTTTT
CSAQSGGTGWTGELFF
>-|TRBJ1-6|TRBV20-1|-
TGCAGTGCCCCATACTCCCCTGTACGCTCCGCTTCACCCCTCCACTTT
CSAPYSPVRSASPLHF
>TRBD2|TRBJ2-1|TRBV20-1|-
TGCAGTGTTCAGAGGACTAGCGGGAGATTAGATGAGCAGTTCTTC
CSVQRTSGRLDEQFF
>TRBD2|TRBJ2-2|TRBV12-3/TRBV12-4|few
TGTGCCAGCAGCCCTAGCGGGGGGCTGAACACCGGGGAGCTGTTTTTT
CASSPSGGLNTGELFF
>-|TRBJ2-3|TRBV29-1|few
TGCAGCGTTGGACCGGAGGGGGGTAGCACAGATACGCAGTATTTT
CSVGPEGGSTDTQYF
>TRBD1|TRBJ1-2|TRBV5-1|many
TGCGCCAGCAGGCCCCCAGGGGGATATGGCTACACCTTC
CASRPPGGYGYTF
>TRBD1|TRBJ1-2|TRBV3-1|few
TGTGCCAGCAGCCAAAGACAGGGGCCCTATGGCTACACCTTC
CASSQRQGPYGYTF
>-|TRBJ1-3|TRBV12-3/TRBV12-4|-
TGCGCCAGCAGTTATCGAAACACCATATATTTT
CASSYRNTIYF
>-|TRBJ2-1|TRBV7-9|few
TGTGCCAGCAGCCCAAGGACAGAAGGCAATGAGCAGTTCTTC
CASSPRTEGNEQFF
>TRBD1|TRBJ2-2|TRBV25-1|few
TGTGCCAGCAGTAAAACCGGGACAGGGTCCACCGGGGAGCTGTTTTTT
CASSKTGTGSTGELFF
>TRBD1|TRBJ2-7|TRBV3-1|few
TGTGCCAGCAGCATCGGGGGACAGGACCGCAAGCAGTACTTC
CASSIGGQDRKQYF
>TRBD1|TRBJ2-5|TRBV13|few
TGTGCCAGCATCAAAAACCGGGACAGAGTGGGAGAGACCCAGTACTTC
CASIKNRDRVGETQYF
>-|TRBJ1-1|TRBV6-4|-
TGTGCCAGCAGTGACTCCAGCAAGGGCACTGAAGCTTTCTTT
CASSDSSKGTEAFF
>-|TRBJ1-3|TRBV7-8|-
TGTGCCAGCAGCTTTCGGACAGAAAGCTCTGGAAACACCATATATTTT
CASSFRTESSGNTIYF
>-|TRBJ1-6|TRBV27|few
TGTGCCAGCAGTTTCCGCGTGGCAGCGAGCTCCTATAATTCACCCCTCCACTTT
CASSFRVAASSYNSPLHF
>-|TRBJ2-6|TRBV5-1|few
TGCGCCAGCAGCCCCCGGACAGCATACACCTCTGGGGCCAACGTCCTGACTTTC
CASSPRTAYTSGANVLTF
>TRBD2|TRBJ2-1|TRBV20-1|few
TGCAGTGCTAGAGACCCTAGCGGCACTGAGCAGTTCTTC
CSARDPSGTEQFF
>-|TRBJ2-1|TRBV6-6|-
TGTGCCAGCAGTTACGACGGGTGGGATGAGCAGTTCTTC
CASSYDGWDEQFF
>-|TRBJ2-5|TRBV28|many
TGTGCCAGCAATAATGCTCCCGGGGAGACCCAGTACTTC
CASNNAPGETQYF
>TRBD2|TRBJ2-7|TRBV20-1|few
TGCAGTGCCCCCTCCACTAGCGCCGGTTCCTACGAGCAGTACTTC
CSAPSTSAGSYEQYF
>-|TRBJ2-7|TRBV3-1|many
TGTGCCAGCAGCCATCTAGGACGTGAGCAGTACTTC
CASSHLGREQYF
>-|TRBJ1-2|TRBV29-1|few
TGCAGCGTTGTTGAGGGGTCGCGAGGCTACACCTTC
CSVVEGSRGYTF
>TRBD2|TRBJ2-2|TRBV4-1|-
TGCGCCAGCAGCCACTCGGGGGGGGTCACCGGGGAGCTGTTTTTT
CASSHSGGVTGELFF
>TRBD1|TRBJ2-3|TRBV5-1|-
TGCGCCAGCAGCTTGAACCCTCCTGGACAGGGGGGCACAGATACGCAGTATTTT
CASSLNPPGQGGTDTQYF
>-|TRBJ2-1|TRBV2|many
TGTGCCAGCAGTGGTTTGGTGCAGAATGAGCAGTTCTTC
CASSGLVQNEQFF
>TRBD1|TRBJ1-5|TRBV20-1|-
TGCAGTGTGTGCCGGACCCGGGACAGCCATTTCTATAGCAATCAGCCCCAGCATTTT
CSVCRTRDSHFYSNQPQHF
>-|TRBJ1-2|TRBV5-1|-
TGCGCCAGCAGGAGGGGCCTGGACTATGGCTACACCTTC
CASRRGLDYGYTF
>-|TRBJ2-1|TRBV11-2|many
TGTGCCAGCAGCTTAGCCGGGACTGGGCATGAGCAGTTCTTC
CASSLAGTGHEQFF
>TRBD2|TRBJ2-3|TRBV6-5|few
TGTGCCAGCAGTTACCGGACTAGCGGGAGTAAAGATACGCAGTATTTT
CASSYRTSGSKDTQYF
>TRBD2|TRBJ2-3|TRBV5-1|many
TGTGCCAGCAGCTTTCTAGCGGGGAGCACGGATACGCAGTATTTT
CASSFLAGSTDTQYF
>-|TRBJ1-1|TRBV29-1|few
TGCAGCGTTGGGGTCCGAACCGGACAGAACACTGAAGCTTTCTTT
CSVGVRTGQNTEAFF
>TRBD2|TRBJ2-3|TRBV29-1|-
TGCAGCGTTGAAAGGAGCGGGAAGGGGAATACGCAGTATTTT
CSVERSGKGNTQYF
>TRBD1|TRBJ2-7|TRBV27|-
TGTGCCAGCAGTTATACCGGGACAGGGTCCTACGAGCAGTACTTC
CASSYTGTGSYEQYF